One and the same sample provided the 2 T cell receptor beta chains below, sequenced in a study of blood T cell repertoires in COVID-19. Some clones are missing from TCRdb's copy, which holds only in-frame ones; the method was immunoSEQ multiplex PCR. The sample consists of some 300,000 clones, roughly nine tenths of them appearing once. The specimen sequenced was PBMCs or T cells enriched from blood (not recorded which). All receptors come from a woman in her forties or fifties who had been exposed to COVID-19.

This chain joins TRBV5-6 and TRBJ1-1; tentatively, D is TRBD1 (5 bases). Germline values: CDR1 SGHDT, CDR2 YYEEEE. V was clipped by 4 bases and J by 0 bases, with 13 bases between them. The CDR3 is 15 residues long. The CDR3 here is CASSLQGNMNTEAFF. As DNA, the CDR3 is TGTGCCAGCAGCCTCCAGGGAAACATGAACACTGAAGCTTTCTTT.

The chain combines TRBV28 with TRBJ1-4; D remains ambiguous. The germline V and J ends were trimmed by 5 bases and 8 bases, with 15 bases remaining between them. Per germline, CDR1 MDHEN and CDR2 SYDVKM. CDR3 length: 14 amino acids. Here the CDR3 DNA reads TGTGCCAGCAGTCCCGCGGGTAAGGGAGAAAAACTGTTTTTT. This gives the protein CASSPAGKGEKLFF.